Listed below are T cell receptor beta chains from one sample, sequenced in a study of shared clonotypes between healthy human individuals. Generated by immunoSEQ multiplex PCR, the TCRdb table keeps only in-frame clones and is missing some. Of a few million clones detected, over 85% appear once; the ten largest clones hold approximately 0.4%. The sequencing sample was made of naive CD4+ T cells from PBMCs. The receptors were sampled from a young man in good health. Some clones in this sample may be carry-over from other donors' samples. CDR3s include the opening cysteine and the closing phenylalanine or tryptophan. The order of the fields is CDR3 protein, CDR3 DNA, V gene, J gene, clone size, D gene. A D gene is named only where the DNA matches it firmly. Size is omitted from some rows. Given values are once, few, many or a class for expanded clones.

CDR3aa: CASSDRGLGQETQYF
CDR3nt: TGTGCCAGCAGCGACAGGGGTTTAGGGCAAGAGACCCAGTACTTC
v_gene: TRBV6-5
j_gene: TRBJ2-5
abundance: -
d_gene: TRBD1

CDR3aa: CASSLEGWRGTQETQYF
CDR3nt: TGTGCCAGCAGCTTGGAAGGGTGGCGCGGGACCCAAGAGACCCAGTACTTC
v_gene: TRBV5-6
j_gene: TRBJ2-5
abundance: once
d_gene: -

CDR3aa: CATSRDQSAGAHEQYF
CDR3nt: TGTGCCACCAGCAGAGATCAGTCGGCAGGGGCCCACGAGCAGTACTTC
v_gene: TRBV15
j_gene: TRBJ2-7
abundance: once
d_gene: -

CDR3aa: CASSLGGTGTYEQYF
CDR3nt: TGCGCCAGCAGCTTGGGAGGGACAGGGACCTACGAGCAGTACTTC
v_gene: TRBV5-1
j_gene: TRBJ2-7
abundance: -
d_gene: TRBD1

CDR3aa: CASSFRDTSGRLFF
CDR3nt: TGTGCCAGCAGCTTCCGGGACACCAGCGGGAGACTGTTTTTT
v_gene: TRBV7-2
j_gene: TRBJ1-4
abundance: -
d_gene: -

CDR3aa: CASSLGRESLTYF
CDR3nt: TGTGCCAGCAGCTTGGGGCGGGAATCCTTAACGTATTTT
v_gene: TRBV7-9
j_gene: TRBJ2-3
abundance: -
d_gene: -

CDR3aa: CASSETAVREKLFF
CDR3nt: TGTGCCAGTAGTGAGACCGCGGTTAGGGAAAAACTGTTTTTT
v_gene: TRBV19
j_gene: TRBJ1-4
abundance: -
d_gene: -

CDR3aa: CASSLVLGTHPSYEQYF
CDR3nt: TGCGCCAGCAGCTTGGTTCTCGGGACTCACCCCTCCTACGAGCAGTACTTC
v_gene: TRBV5-1
j_gene: TRBJ2-7
abundance: -
d_gene: -

CDR3aa: CASSIQGMPNEKLFF
CDR3nt: TGTGCCAGTAGTATCCAGGGAATGCCTAATGAAAAACTGTTTTTT
v_gene: TRBV19
j_gene: TRBJ1-4
abundance: -
d_gene: -

CDR3aa: CASSGAGTGPYEQYF
CDR3nt: TGCGCCAGCAGCGGGGCAGGGACAGGGCCATACGAGCAGTACTTC
v_gene: TRBV5-1
j_gene: TRBJ2-7
abundance: -
d_gene: TRBD1

CDR3aa: CSADRVRTEAFF
CDR3nt: TGCAGCGCGGACAGGGTTCGGACTGAAGCTTTCTTT
v_gene: TRBV29-1
j_gene: TRBJ1-1
abundance: -
d_gene: TRBD1

CDR3aa: CASSEGEGYTF
CDR3nt: TGTGCCAGCAGTGAGGGGGAGGGCTACACCTTC
v_gene: TRBV2
j_gene: TRBJ1-2
abundance: -
d_gene: -

CDR3aa: CASSNYSMGLWGTIYF
CDR3nt: TGTGCCAGCAGCAACTACTCGATGGGCCTCTGGGGCACCATATATTTT
v_gene: TRBV7-2
j_gene: TRBJ1-3
abundance: -
d_gene: -

CDR3aa: CASSRASGASGNTIYF
CDR3nt: TGTGCCAGCAGCCGCGCTTCGGGAGCCTCTGGAAACACCATATATTTT
v_gene: TRBV7-2
j_gene: TRBJ1-3
abundance: -
d_gene: -

CDR3aa: CASSLGRDAEAFF
CDR3nt: TGCGCCAGCAGCTTGGGTCGCGACGCTGAAGCTTTCTTT
v_gene: TRBV5-1
j_gene: TRBJ1-1
abundance: -
d_gene: -

CDR3aa: CASSLGTAIQETQYF
CDR3nt: TGCGCCAGCAGCTTGGGGACAGCGATCCAAGAGACCCAGTACTTC
v_gene: TRBV5-1
j_gene: TRBJ2-5
abundance: -
d_gene: -

CDR3aa: CASSTLDRTKAFF
CDR3nt: TGTGCCAGTAGTACTTTAGACAGGACCAAAGCTTTCTTT
v_gene: TRBV19
j_gene: TRBJ1-1
abundance: -
d_gene: -

CDR3aa: CASSFTGNYGYTF
CDR3nt: TGCGCCAGCAGCTTTACGGGTAACTATGGCTACACCTTC
v_gene: TRBV5-1
j_gene: TRBJ1-2
abundance: -
d_gene: -

CDR3aa: CASSIYRDRGGYEQYF
CDR3nt: TGTGCCAGCAGTATATACCGGGACAGGGGTGGCTACGAGCAGTACTTC
v_gene: TRBV2
j_gene: TRBJ2-7
abundance: -
d_gene: TRBD1

CDR3aa: CASSHQLAGSYNEQFF
CDR3nt: TGTGCCAGCAGCCATCAACTAGCGGGAAGTTACAATGAGCAGTTCTTC
v_gene: TRBV4-2
j_gene: TRBJ2-1
abundance: -
d_gene: TRBD2

CDR3aa: CARSSRTDTYEQYF
CDR3nt: TGTGCCAGAAGCTCCCGGACGGACACCTACGAGCAGTACTTC
v_gene: TRBV5-3
j_gene: TRBJ2-7
abundance: once
d_gene: -

CDR3aa: CASPSPDTMNTEAFF
CDR3nt: TGTGCCAGCCCATCCCCCGACACAATGAACACTGAAGCTTTCTTT
v_gene: TRBV28
j_gene: TRBJ1-1
abundance: once
d_gene: -

CDR3aa: CATKNRASTEAFF
CDR3nt: TGTGCCACGAAGAACAGGGCGAGCACTGAAGCTTTCTTT
v_gene: TRBV10-3
j_gene: TRBJ1-1
abundance: -
d_gene: -

CDR3aa: CASSSFGWTKGPETQYF
CDR3nt: TGTGCCAGCAGCTCCTTCGGTTGGACGAAGGGCCCCGAGACCCAGTACTTC
v_gene: TRBV5-6
j_gene: TRBJ2-5
abundance: -
d_gene: -

CDR3aa: CASSRTGADGYTF
CDR3nt: TGTGCCAGCAGCCGCACAGGGGCGGATGGCTACACCTTC
v_gene: TRBV7-9
j_gene: TRBJ1-2
abundance: -
d_gene: TRBD1

CDR3aa: CASSSQGYTEAFF
CDR3nt: TGTGCCAGCAGCTCGCAGGGGTACACTGAAGCTTTCTTT
v_gene: TRBV7-9
j_gene: TRBJ1-1
abundance: -
d_gene: -

CDR3aa: CASSLSTETQYF
CDR3nt: TGTGCCAGCAGCCTAAGTACGGAGACCCAGTACTTC
v_gene: TRBV7-2
j_gene: TRBJ2-5
abundance: -
d_gene: -

CDR3aa: CASSGGDRGPEKLFF
CDR3nt: TGCGCCAGCAGCGGTGGGGACAGGGGGCCTGAAAAACTGTTTTTT
v_gene: TRBV5-1
j_gene: TRBJ1-4
abundance: -
d_gene: TRBD1

CDR3aa: CASRAGAGEQFF
CDR3nt: TGTGCCAGCAGAGCAGGGGCGGGTGAGCAGTTCTTC
v_gene: TRBV6-5
j_gene: TRBJ2-1
abundance: -
d_gene: -

CDR3aa: CASSRGWTENRGDGYTF
CDR3nt: TGTGCCAGCAGCCGGGGTTGGACAGAAAACCGAGGGGATGGCTACACCTTC
v_gene: TRBV28
j_gene: TRBJ1-2
abundance: once
d_gene: -

CDR3aa: CASSYKLATSTDTQYF
CDR3nt: TGTGCCAGCAGCTACAAACTAGCGACTAGCACAGATACGCAGTATTTT
v_gene: TRBV28
j_gene: TRBJ2-3
abundance: -
d_gene: TRBD2

CDR3aa: CASSELQSTGTGETQYF
CDR3nt: TGTGCCAGCAGTGAGCTCCAGTCAACGGGGACGGGGGAGACCCAGTACTTC
v_gene: TRBV6-1
j_gene: TRBJ2-5
abundance: -
d_gene: -

CDR3aa: CASSLGTSGATYEQYF
CDR3nt: TGCGCCAGCAGCCTAGGGACTAGCGGGGCAACCTACGAGCAGTACTTC
v_gene: TRBV4-1
j_gene: TRBJ2-7
abundance: -
d_gene: TRBD2

CDR3aa: CASSPRQGYGYTF
CDR3nt: TGTGCCAGCAGCCCGAGACAGGGCTATGGCTACACCTTC
v_gene: TRBV5-5
j_gene: TRBJ1-2
abundance: -
d_gene: TRBD1

CDR3aa: CASSSRGPWYTGELFF
CDR3nt: TGTGCCAGCAGTTCAAGGGGCCCGTGGTACACCGGGGAGCTGTTTTTT
v_gene: TRBV27
j_gene: TRBJ2-2
abundance: -
d_gene: -

CDR3aa: CASSLKGYTEAFF
CDR3nt: TGTGCCAGCAGCTTAAAGGGTTATACTGAAGCTTTCTTT
v_gene: TRBV28
j_gene: TRBJ1-1
abundance: -
d_gene: -

CDR3aa: CASSLRGAEGETQYF
CDR3nt: TGTGCCAGCAGCTTAAGAGGGGCCGAGGGGGAGACCCAGTACTTC
v_gene: TRBV7-3
j_gene: TRBJ2-5
abundance: -
d_gene: -

CDR3aa: CATRWRNTEAFF
CDR3nt: TGTGCCACCCGTTGGCGGAACACTGAAGCTTTCTTT
v_gene: TRBV6-5
j_gene: TRBJ1-1
abundance: few
d_gene: -

CDR3aa: CASSLLGTSYEQYF
CDR3nt: TGCGCCAGCAGCTTGCTTGGGACATCCTACGAGCAGTACTTC
v_gene: TRBV5-1
j_gene: TRBJ2-7
abundance: -
d_gene: -

CDR3aa: CASSVVASATYEQYF
CDR3nt: TGTGCCAGCAGTGTTGTGGCTAGCGCGACCTACGAGCAGTACTTC
v_gene: TRBV6-1
j_gene: TRBJ2-7
abundance: -
d_gene: -

CDR3aa: CARSIWTSGGAETQYF
CDR3nt: TGTGCCAGAAGCATCTGGACTAGCGGGGGGGCGGAGACCCAGTACTTC
v_gene: TRBV5-3
j_gene: TRBJ2-5
abundance: -
d_gene: TRBD2

CDR3aa: CASSRTGSMSYEQYF
CDR3nt: TGTGCCAGCAGTAGGACGGGGTCCATGTCCTACGAGCAGTACTTC
v_gene: TRBV27
j_gene: TRBJ2-7
abundance: -
d_gene: -

CDR3aa: CASSLLRVGRASNQPQHF
CDR3nt: TGTGCCAGCAGTTTATTGAGGGTAGGCAGAGCCAGCAATCAGCCCCAGCATTTT
v_gene: TRBV28
j_gene: TRBJ1-5
abundance: -
d_gene: -

CDR3aa: CASSFAPGTGREQYF
CDR3nt: TGTGCCAGCAGCTTCGCCCCCGGGACAGGTCGCGAGCAGTACTTC
v_gene: TRBV7-2
j_gene: TRBJ2-7
abundance: -
d_gene: TRBD1

CDR3aa: CASSVLQGAGELFF
CDR3nt: TGTGCCAGCAGCGTCCTACAGGGGGCCGGGGAGCTGTTTTTT
v_gene: TRBV9
j_gene: TRBJ2-2
abundance: -
d_gene: TRBD1

CDR3aa: CASSLVGLTNEKLFF
CDR3nt: TGCGCCAGCAGCCTCGTGGGGTTAACTAATGAAAAACTGTTTTTT
v_gene: TRBV4-1
j_gene: TRBJ1-4
abundance: -
d_gene: -

CDR3aa: CASSRRTTRQETQYF
CDR3nt: TGTGCCAGCAGCCGTAGAACTACTCGCCAAGAGACCCAGTACTTC
v_gene: TRBV5-6
j_gene: TRBJ2-5
abundance: -
d_gene: -

CDR3aa: CASSRDRVGNQPQHF
CDR3nt: TGTGCCAGCAGCAGAGACAGGGTAGGCAATCAGCCCCAGCATTTT
v_gene: TRBV7-9
j_gene: TRBJ1-5
abundance: -
d_gene: TRBD1

CDR3aa: CASSYSGDSDQPQHF
CDR3nt: TGTGCCAGCAGTTACTCGGGGGACAGCGATCAGCCCCAGCATTTT
v_gene: TRBV6-6
j_gene: TRBJ1-5
abundance: once
d_gene: TRBD1

CDR3aa: CASSQQGGETQYF
CDR3nt: TGTGCCAGCAGTCAACAGGGAGGGGAGACCCAGTACTTC
v_gene: TRBV2
j_gene: TRBJ2-5
abundance: -
d_gene: -

CDR3aa: CASAVQGARLNGYTF
CDR3nt: TGTGCCAGTGCCGTACAGGGGGCGCGGTTAAATGGCTACACCTTC
v_gene: TRBV19
j_gene: TRBJ1-2
abundance: -
d_gene: TRBD1

CDR3aa: CASSTLRADYGYTF
CDR3nt: TGTGCCAGTAGTACCCTCCGGGCCGACTATGGCTACACCTTC
v_gene: TRBV19
j_gene: TRBJ1-2
abundance: -
d_gene: -

CDR3aa: CASSSSQGARTYNEQFF
CDR3nt: TGCGCCAGCAGCTCTAGCCAGGGGGCTAGGACCTACAATGAGCAGTTCTTC
v_gene: TRBV5-1
j_gene: TRBJ2-1
abundance: -
d_gene: TRBD1

CDR3aa: CASSRRLASQETQYF
CDR3nt: TGCGCCAGCAGCAGGAGACTAGCGAGCCAAGAGACCCAGTACTTC
v_gene: TRBV5-1
j_gene: TRBJ2-5
abundance: -
d_gene: TRBD2

CDR3aa: CASSLPGGPNMNTEAFF
CDR3nt: TGCGCCAGCAGCTTGCCGGGGGGCCCTAACATGAACACTGAAGCTTTCTTT
v_gene: TRBV5-1
j_gene: TRBJ1-1
abundance: -
d_gene: -

CDR3aa: CASWMGSSPEAFF
CDR3nt: TGTGCCAGCTGGATGGGGAGCTCACCTGAAGCTTTCTTT
v_gene: TRBV6-5
j_gene: TRBJ1-1
abundance: -
d_gene: -

CDR3aa: CASRENTEAFF
CDR3nt: TGCGCCAGCAGAGAGAACACTGAAGCTTTCTTT
v_gene: TRBV5-1
j_gene: TRBJ1-1
abundance: few
d_gene: -

CDR3aa: CASGWQGAPGYTF
CDR3nt: TGTGCCAGCGGATGGCAGGGGGCGCCCGGCTACACCTTC
v_gene: TRBV27
j_gene: TRBJ1-2
abundance: -
d_gene: TRBD1

CDR3aa: CASSEPPTSDEQYF
CDR3nt: TGTGCCAGCAGCGAACCCCCCACCTCGGACGAGCAGTACTTC
v_gene: TRBV11-1
j_gene: TRBJ2-7
abundance: -
d_gene: -